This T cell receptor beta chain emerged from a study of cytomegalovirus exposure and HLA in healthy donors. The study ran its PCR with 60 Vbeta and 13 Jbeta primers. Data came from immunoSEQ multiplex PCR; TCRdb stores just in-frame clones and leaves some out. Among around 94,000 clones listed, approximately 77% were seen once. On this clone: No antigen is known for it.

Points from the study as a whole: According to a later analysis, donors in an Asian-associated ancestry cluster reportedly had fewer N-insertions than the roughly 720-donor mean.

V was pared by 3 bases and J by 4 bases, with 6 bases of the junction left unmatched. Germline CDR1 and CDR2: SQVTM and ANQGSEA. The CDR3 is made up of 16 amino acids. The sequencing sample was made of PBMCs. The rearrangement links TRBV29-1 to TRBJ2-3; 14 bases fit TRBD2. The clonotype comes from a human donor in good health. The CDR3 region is CSVDGTSGGAADTQYF. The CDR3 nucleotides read TGCAGCGTTGACGGGACTAGCGGGGGAGCGGCAGATACGCAGTATTTT.